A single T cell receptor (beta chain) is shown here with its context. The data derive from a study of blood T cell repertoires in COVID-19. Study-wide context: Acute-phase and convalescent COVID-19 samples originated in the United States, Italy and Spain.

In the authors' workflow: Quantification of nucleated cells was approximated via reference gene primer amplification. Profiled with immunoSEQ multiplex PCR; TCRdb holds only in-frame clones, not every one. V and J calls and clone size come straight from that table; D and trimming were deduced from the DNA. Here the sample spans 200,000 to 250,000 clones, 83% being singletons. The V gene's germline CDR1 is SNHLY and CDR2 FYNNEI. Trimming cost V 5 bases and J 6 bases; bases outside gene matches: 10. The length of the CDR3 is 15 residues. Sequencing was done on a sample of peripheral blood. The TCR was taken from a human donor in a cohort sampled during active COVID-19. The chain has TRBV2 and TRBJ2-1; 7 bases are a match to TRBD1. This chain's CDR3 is CASSFRQGVVNEQFF. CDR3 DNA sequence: TGTGCCAGCAGTTTCCGGCAGGGGGTCGTCAATGAGCAGTTCTTC. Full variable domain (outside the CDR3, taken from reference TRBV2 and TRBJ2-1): EPEVTQTPSHQVTQMGQEVILRCVPISNHLYFYWYRQILGQKVEFLVSFYNNEISEKSEIFDDQFSVERPDGSNFTLKIRSTKLEDSAMYFCASSFRQGVVNEQFFGPGTRLTVL.